A single sample gave rise to the 26 T cell receptor beta chains below, sequenced in a study of blood T cell repertoires in COVID-19. This table comes from immunoSEQ multiplex PCR, and its TCRdb copy is limited to in-frame clones, with some not included. This table holds roughly 150,000 clones, 70% to 90% found once. Sequenced material: peripheral blood. The origin of the receptors is a man in his fifties with acute or convalescent COVID-19.

This chain uses TRBV11-2 with TRBJ1-4; tentative D call: TRBD1 (6 bases). CDR3 size: 14 residues. Germline V CDR1 and CDR2: SGHAT, FQNNGV. Trimming removed 4 bases from V and 8 bases from J, with 14 bases in between. CDR3: CASSSEWGPEKLFF. The CDR3 region has the DNA TGTGCCAGCAGCTCGGAATGGGGGCCGGAAAAACTGTTTTTT.

This chain links TRBV5-1 with TRBJ1-2; 9 nucleotides line up with TRBD1. This CDR3 spans 16 amino acids. Germline V gene lookup returns CDR1 SGHRS and CDR2 YFSETQ. V was clipped by 1 base and J by 4 bases; unmatched bases: 8. The CDR3 protein is CASSLSPGTGIYGYTF. Here the CDR3 DNA reads TGCGCCAGCAGCTTGTCGCCCGGGACAGGGATCTATGGCTACACCTTC.

This chain joins TRBV29-1 and TRBJ2-7; D is unresolved. V was cut by 2 bases and J by 1 base, with 9 bases left in between. Germline CDR1 and CDR2: SQVTM and ANQGSEA. CDR3 length equals 13 residues. CDR3 in DNA: TGCAGCGTTGAATCAGGCCGGTCCTACGAGCAGTACTTC. Translated: CSVESGRSYEQYF.

This chain joins TRBV6-5 and TRBJ2-7; D is perhaps TRBD1 (5 bases). Germline assignment: CDR1 MNHEY and CDR2 SVGAGI. V was cut by 0 bases and J by 0 bases, with 9 bases left in between. This CDR3 is built from 15 residues. CDR3 nucleotide sequence: TGTGCCAGCAGTTACTCGACACAGGCCTCCTACGAGCAGTACTTC. As protein: CASSYSTQASYEQYF.

This sequence joins TRBV7-3 and TRBJ2-1; TRBD2 matches 9 bases. Germline values: CDR1 SGHTA, CDR2 FQGTGA. This CDR3 spans 16 amino acids. V lost 5 bases to trimming and J lost 3 bases; unmatched junction nucleotides: 8. The CDR3 DNA is TGTGCCAGCAGCGACCATAGCGGGGGCGTCTACAATGAGCAGTTCTTC. It translates to CASSDHSGGVYNEQFF.

The CDR3 DNA reads TGTGCCAGCAGTTTTGAGGGAGCCAAAGCTTTCTTT. Encoded protein: CASSFEGAKAFF. The chain joins TRBV12-3 or TRBV12-4 to TRBJ1-1, with D unclear. This CDR3 comprises 12 residues. Trimming removed 3 bases from V and 9 bases from J, with 11 bases in between.

The chain is built from TRBV28 and TRBJ1-4; no clear D gene. This CDR3 has 16 amino acids. Germline V lookup: CDR1 MDHEN, CDR2 SYDVKM. V lost 5 bases, J lost 5 bases, and 18 bases lay in between. The CDR3 loop is CASSLGAWAPNEKLFF. The DNA of the CDR3 is TGTGCCAGCAGTCTTGGTGCGTGGGCTCCCAATGAAAAACTGTTTTTT.

As for this clone: Sequence at one end of the junction differs from germline and may be a read error. This chain connects TRBV6-1 to TRBJ2-4, with D possibly TRBD1 on 5 matching bases. The CDR3 spans 14 residues. Germline CDR1 and CDR2: MNHNS and SASEGT. DNA of the CDR3: TGTGCCAGCAGTGAGTCGACAGCCCAAAACATTCAGTACTTC. Translation gives CASSESTAQNIQYF.

The V and J genes are TRBV10-3 and TRBJ2-3, with D tentatively TRBD1 (6 bases). Germline V gene sequence: CDR1 ENHRY, CDR2 SYGVKD. This CDR3 spans 16 amino acids. The V and J ends lost 7 bases and 2 bases respectively, with 19 bases between them. This CDR3 reads CAIMQGNTHSTDTQYF. The DNA of the CDR3 is TGTGCCATCATGCAGGGGAATACCCATTCCACAGATACGCAGTATTTT.

J is TRBJ2-7 and V is TRBV18, with D tentatively TRBD2 (5 bases). Between the trimmed V and J ends, which lost 2 bases and 7 bases, there was a span of 12 bases. The CDR3 spans 13 residues. CDR1 KGHSH and CDR2 LQKENI come from the germline V gene. CDR3 in amino acids: CASSPGSGREQYF. In DNA, the CDR3 is TGTGCCAGCTCACCAGGATCGGGGAGAGAGCAGTACTTC.

This clone was seen a single time. The junction departs from germline at one end; a sequencing error may be responsible. This CDR3 reads CASTTGRGSNQPQHF. Written as DNA, the CDR3 is TGTGCCAGTACCACAGGGAGAGGGAGCAACCAGCCCCAGCATTTT. This chain links TRBV19 with TRBJ1-5, with a tentative D call TRBD1 (6 bases). Germline V gene lookup returns CDR1 LNHDA and CDR2 SQIVND (reference sequence). CDR3 length: 15 residues. Full variable domain (rest looked up from reference TRBV19 and TRBJ1-5): DGGITQSPKYLFRKEGQNVTLSCEQNLNHDAMYWYRQDPGQGLRLIYYSQIVNDFQKGDIAEGYSVSREKKESFPLTVTSAQKNPTAFYLCASTTGRGSNQPQHFGDGTRLSIL.

J is TRBJ2-5 and V is TRBV6-1; D might be TRBD1 (5 bases). Per germline, CDR1 MNHNS and CDR2 SASEGT. Trimming removed 1 base from V and 0 bases from J, with 18 bases in between. The CDR3 is 18 amino acids. This chain's CDR3 is CASSEESRTSEYQETQYF. CDR3 bases: TGTGCCAGCAGTGAAGAGTCCAGGACATCCGAGTACCAAGAGACCCAGTACTTC.

CDR3 loop: CSAPEQGGYTF. The CDR3 coding sequence is TGCAGTGCCCCAGAACAGGGCGGTTACACCTTC. The chain recombines TRBV20-1 with TRBJ1-2; maybe TRBD1 (6 bases). CDR3 length: 11 amino acids. Trimming took 6 bases from V and 11 from J, leaving 16 bases between them. Germline V gene lookup returns CDR1 DFQATT and CDR2 SNEGSKA (reference sequence).

The rearrangement joins TRBV12-3 or TRBV12-4 to TRBJ2-7; D gene ambiguous. CDR3 length: 12 residues. Trimming took 3 bases from V and 1 from J, leaving 4 bases between them. The DNA for the CDR3 is TGTGCCAGCAGTTTCAGGTCCTACGAGCAGTACTTC. This translates into CASSFRSYEQYF.

J is TRBJ2-1 and V is TRBV27, with TRBD2 matching 14 bases. The length of the CDR3 is 17 residues. Germline CDR1 is MNHEY and CDR2 is SMNVEV (reference sequence). Germline trimming cut 6 bases from V and 7 bases from J; bases unmatched to any gene: 11. Written as DNA, the CDR3 is TGTGCCAGCAGCCCCGAGGGACTAGCGGGAGTTTTTAATGAGCAGTTCTTC. This translates into CASSPEGLAGVFNEQFF.

This chain joins TRBV11-3 and TRBJ2-7; 9 positions match TRBD1. This CDR3 has 14 amino acids. V was clipped by 6 bases and J by 2 bases; unmatched bases: 5. Germline V CDR1 and CDR2: SGHNT, YENEEA. In DNA, the CDR3 is TGTGCCAGCAGGCGGGGACAGGGTGCCTACGAGCAGTACTTC. Translation: CASRRGQGAYEQYF.

V is TRBV10-3 and J is TRBJ1-1; possible D gene TRBD1, 5 bases. V was shortened by 6 bases and J by 0 bases, with 14 bases between the two germline ends. Germline V gene sequence: CDR1 ENHRY, CDR2 SYGVKD. This CDR3 comprises 15 residues. The CDR3 DNA reads as TGTGCCATCAGACGGGGGGACGAAATGAACACTGAAGCTTTCTTT. It yields the protein CAIRRGDEMNTEAFF.

The chain couples TRBV9 to TRBJ2-5; 8 bases line up with TRBD1. Trimming at V came to 1 base and at J to 5 bases, leaving 7 bases not matched to a gene. This CDR3 is 15 amino acids long. The germline V gene encodes CDR1 SGDLS and CDR2 YYNGEE. CDR3 sequence reads: CASSVRQGAMETQYF. As DNA, the CDR3 is TGTGCCAGCAGCGTACGGCAGGGGGCGATGGAGACCCAGTACTTC.

The chain has TRBV19 and TRBJ1-1; 7 bases match TRBD1. Germline loops: CDR1 LNHDA, CDR2 SQIVND (reference sequence). The CDR3 has 15 amino acids. The trim removed 4 bases at V and 5 bases at J, leaving 10 bases unmatched. CDR3 in amino acids: CASSNLRTGNTEAFF. The CDR3 coding sequence is TGTGCCAGTAGTAACCTGCGGACAGGTAATACTGAAGCTTTCTTT.

This chain connects TRBV7-2 to TRBJ2-3, with D unclear. V was pared by 1 base and J by 0 bases, with 5 bases between. In germline, CDR1 is SGHTA, CDR2 FQGNSA. This CDR3 spans 14 amino acids. The CDR3 nucleotides read TGTGCCAGCAGCTTAGTTACTAGCACAGATACGCAGTATTTT. Protein product: CASSLVTSTDTQYF. The entire variable domain, with the rest obtained from reference TRBV7-2 and TRBJ2-3, is as follows: GAGVSQSPSNKVTEKGKDVELRCDPISGHTALYWYRQSLGQGLEFLIYFQGNSAPDKSGLPSDRFSAERTGGSVSTLTIQRTQQEDSAVYLCASSLVTSTDTQYFGPGTRLTVL.

This sequence joins TRBV4-1 and TRBJ2-2; a weak D match, TRBD2 (6 bases). The CDR3 has 14 residues. Trimming removed 4 bases from V and 7 bases from J, with 13 bases in between. Per the germline V gene, CDR1 is MGHRA and CDR2 is YSYEKL. The CDR3 sequence is CASSPSGFGGELFF. CDR3 in DNA: TGCGCCAGCAGCCCAAGCGGGTTCGGCGGGGAGCTGTTTTTT.

The V gene is TRBV27, the J gene TRBJ1-2; TRBD1 matches at 7 bases. The CDR3 extends over 13 amino acids. The germline CDR1 and CDR2 sequences are MNHEY and SMNVEV (reference sequence). J gave up 8 bases and V 8 bases, and 11 bases lay outside the gene matches. CDR3 residues: CASRTGTAYGYTF. Written as DNA, the CDR3 is TGTGCCAGCCGGACCGGGACAGCGTACGGCTACACCTTC.

The chain is built from TRBV28 and TRBJ1-2, with D possibly matching TRBD1 (6 bases). CDR1 MDHEN and CDR2 SYDVKM come from the germline V gene. This CDR3 has 11 amino acids. V was trimmed by 5 bases and J by 13 bases, leaving 14 bases between them. The CDR3 spells CASSRTRGSTF. Written as DNA, the CDR3 is TGTGCCAGCAGTAGGACGAGGGGGAGCACCTTC.

The chain has TRBV3-1 (or the pseudogene TRBV3-2) and TRBJ2-3; 8 nucleotides agree with TRBD2. V dropped 1 base and J dropped 4; count of bases not matched to a gene: 7. The CDR3 is 16 amino acids. Per the germline V gene, CDR1 is LGHDT and CDR2 is YNNKEL (reference sequence). CDR3 in DNA: TGTGCCAGCAGCCAAGTGAGGGGACTAGATCCAGATACGCAGTATTTT. Encoded protein: CASSQVRGLDPDTQYF.

CDR3 nucleotide sequence: TGTGCCATCAGTGAGTCGGGCGCAGACTACGAGCAGTACTTC. Translated: CAISESGADYEQYF. This chain uses TRBV10-3 with TRBJ2-7; D unclear. V shed 0 bases and J shed 3 bases, with 9 bases lying between them. This CDR3 contains 14 residues. CDR1 is ENHRY, CDR2 SYGVKD, per germline.

V usage is TRBV20-1 and J usage is TRBJ2-7; weak D call: TRBD1 (5 bases). This CDR3 is 11 amino acids long. Germline V CDR1 and CDR2: DFQATT, SNEGSKA (reference sequence). Trimming stripped 6 bases from V and 6 bases from J, with 12 bases between. DNA for the CDR3: TGCAGTGCCTACTCAGGGCGCGAGCAGTACTTC. It translates to CSAYSGREQYF.